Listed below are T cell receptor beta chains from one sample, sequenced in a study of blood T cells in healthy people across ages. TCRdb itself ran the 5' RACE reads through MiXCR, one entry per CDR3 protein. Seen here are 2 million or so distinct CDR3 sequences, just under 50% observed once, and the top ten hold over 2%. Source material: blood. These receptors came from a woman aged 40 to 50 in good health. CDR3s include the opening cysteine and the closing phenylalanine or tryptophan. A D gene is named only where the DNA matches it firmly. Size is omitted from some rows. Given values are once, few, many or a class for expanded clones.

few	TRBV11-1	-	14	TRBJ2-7	CASTGETEPYEQYF	TGTGCCAGCACGGGGGAGACAGAACCTTACGAGCAGTACTTC
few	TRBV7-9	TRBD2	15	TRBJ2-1	CASSFLAGADNEQFF	TGTGCCAGCAGCTTCTTAGCGGGGGCGGACAATGAGCAGTTCTTC
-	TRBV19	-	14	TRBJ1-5	CASRGADSNQPQHF	TGTGCCAGTAGAGGGGCAGATAGCAATCAGCCCCAGCATTTT
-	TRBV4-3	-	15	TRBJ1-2	CASSQDLINYYGYTF	TGCGCCAGCAGCCAAGATCTGATTAATTACTATGGCTACACCTTC
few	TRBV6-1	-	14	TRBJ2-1	CASSEVAGDNEQFF	TGTGCCAGCAGTGAAGTAGCAGGGGACAATGAGCAGTTCTTC
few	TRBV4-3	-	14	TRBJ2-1	CASSQDAWSHEQFF	TGCGCCAGCAGCCAAGATGCGTGGAGCCATGAGCAGTTCTTC
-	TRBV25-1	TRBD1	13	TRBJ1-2	CASHRDSSEGYTF	TGTGCCAGCCATCGGGACAGTTCGGAGGGCTACACCTTC
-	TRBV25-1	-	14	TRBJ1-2	CASSGDGRVYGYTF	TGTGCCAGCAGTGGGGACGGTCGGGTCTATGGCTACACCTTC
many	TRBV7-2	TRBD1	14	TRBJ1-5	CASSPSGGNQPQHF	TGTGCCAGCAGCCCGTCAGGGGGGAATCAGCCCCAGCATTTT
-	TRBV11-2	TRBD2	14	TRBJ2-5	CASRPAGSQETQYF	TGTGCCAGCAGGCCAGCGGGGTCTCAAGAGACCCAGTACTTC
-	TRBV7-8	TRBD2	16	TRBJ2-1	CASSLEAGASYNEQFF	TGTGCCAGCAGCTTAGAAGCGGGGGCCTCCTACAATGAGCAGTTCTTC
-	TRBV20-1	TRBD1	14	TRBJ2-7	CSARPGTASYEQYF	TGCAGCGCTAGACCCGGGACAGCATCCTACGAGCAGTACTTC
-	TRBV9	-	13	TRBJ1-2	CASSVEGIKANTF	TGTGCCAGCAGCGTAGAGGGCATTAAGGCTAACACCTTC
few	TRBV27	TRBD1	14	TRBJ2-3	CASTGQGRTDTQYF	TGTGCCAGCACCGGACAGGGGAGGACAGATACGCAGTATTTT
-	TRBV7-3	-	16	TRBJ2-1	CASSLNSGYSYNEQFF	TGTGCCAGCAGCTTAAATTCAGGGTATTCCTACAATGAGCAGTTCTTC
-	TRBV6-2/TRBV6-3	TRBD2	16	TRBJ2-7	CASRYFSGGGLYEQYF	TGTGCCAGCAGATACTTCTCCGGGGGGGGACTATACGAGCAGTACTTC
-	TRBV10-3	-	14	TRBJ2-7	CAISRGESSYEQYF	TGTGCCATCAGCAGGGGCGAAAGCTCCTACGAGCAGTACTTC
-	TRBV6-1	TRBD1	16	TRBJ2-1	CASREDRGGSYNEQFF	TGTGCCAGCAGGGAAGACAGGGGTGGATCCTACAATGAGCAGTTCTTC
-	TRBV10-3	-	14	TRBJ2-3	CAISESAGDGTQYF	TGTGCCATCAGTGAGTCAGCAGGGGACGGTACGCAGTATTTT
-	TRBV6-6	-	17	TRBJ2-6	CATKLGTLLRGANVLTF	TGTGCCACCAAACTCGGGACATTGTTGCGTGGGGCCAACGTCCTGACTTTC
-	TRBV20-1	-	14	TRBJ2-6	CSDKPGPGANVLTF	TGCAGTGATAAGCCGGGTCCTGGGGCCAACGTCCTGACTTTC
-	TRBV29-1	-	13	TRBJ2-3	CSVVSGLTDTQYF	TGCAGCGTTGTTAGCGGCCTCACAGATACGCAGTATTTT
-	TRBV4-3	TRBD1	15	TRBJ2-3	CASSQERRGGYTQYF	TGCGCCAGCAGCCAAGAGCGTAGAGGGGGCTATACGCAGTATTTT
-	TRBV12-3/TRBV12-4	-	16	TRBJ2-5	CASRPGLAGPQETQYF	TGTGCCAGCAGACCCGGCCTGGCAGGGCCCCAAGAGACCCAGTACTTC
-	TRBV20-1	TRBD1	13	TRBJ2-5	CSLLTGGRETQYF	TGCAGTCTTCTGACAGGGGGTCGAGAGACCCAGTACTTC
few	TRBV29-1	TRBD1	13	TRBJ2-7	CSVEDRGQGEQYF	TGCAGCGTTGAAGATCGGGGACAGGGCGAGCAGTACTTC
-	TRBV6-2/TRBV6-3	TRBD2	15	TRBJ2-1	CASSFGLAGQNEQFF	TGTGCCAGCAGCTTCGGGCTAGCGGGGCAGAATGAGCAGTTCTTC
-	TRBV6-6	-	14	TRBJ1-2	CASNPGGSGGGYTF	TGTGCCAGCAACCCAGGAGGCTCGGGAGGTGGCTACACCTTC
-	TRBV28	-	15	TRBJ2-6	CASSRTVFGANVLTF	TGTGCCAGCAGCCGGACAGTTTTCGGGGCCAACGTCCTGACTTTC
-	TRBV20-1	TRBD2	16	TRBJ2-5	CSASHNSGGAQETQYF	TGCAGTGCTAGCCACAATAGCGGGGGGGCCCAGGAGACCCAGTACTTC
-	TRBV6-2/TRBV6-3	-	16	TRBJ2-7	CASNNLNPSLSYEQYF	TGTGCCAGTAATAACCTTAATCCGTCGCTATCCTACGAGCAGTACTTC
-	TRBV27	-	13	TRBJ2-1	CASTRAYYNEQFF	TGTGCCAGCACCCGAGCCTATTACAATGAGCAGTTCTTC
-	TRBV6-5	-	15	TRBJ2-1	CASRGKGGRGNEQFF	TGTGCCAGCAGGGGGAAGGGGGGGCGGGGGAATGAGCAGTTCTTC
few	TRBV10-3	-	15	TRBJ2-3	CAISVGKLYTDTQYF	TGTGCCATCAGTGTCGGGAAACTATACACAGATACGCAGTATTTT
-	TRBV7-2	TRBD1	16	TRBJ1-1	CASSLGGQGASRGAFF	TGTGCCAGCAGCTTAGGGGGACAGGGGGCCAGTCGGGGAGCTTTCTTT
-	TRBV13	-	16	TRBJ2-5	CASSLGTQNTGETQYF	TGTGCCAGCAGCTTAGGCACCCAGAACACTGGGGAGACCCAGTACTTC
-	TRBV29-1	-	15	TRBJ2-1	CSLEVRRTYYNEQFF	TGCAGCCTGGAGGTCAGGCGAACTTATTACAATGAGCAGTTCTTC
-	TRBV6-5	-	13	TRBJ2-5	CASSYSRAETQYF	TGTGCCAGCAGTTACTCGAGGGCAGAGACCCAGTACTTC
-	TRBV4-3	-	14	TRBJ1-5	CASSQDRVMEPQHF	TGCGCCAGCAGCCAAGACAGGGTGATGGAGCCCCAGCATTTT
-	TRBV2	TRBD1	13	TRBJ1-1	CASRGTGDTEAFF	TGTGCCAGCAGGGGGACAGGGGACACTGAAGCTTTCTTT
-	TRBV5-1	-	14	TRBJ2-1	CASSLGPKYNEQFF	TGCGCCAGCAGCTTAGGTCCGAAGTACAATGAGCAGTTCTTC
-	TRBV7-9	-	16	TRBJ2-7	CASSSTAIGRSYEQYF	TGTGCCAGCAGCTCGACGGCGATAGGGCGCTCCTACGAGCAGTACTTC
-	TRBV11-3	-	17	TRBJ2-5	CASSLGERFLGEETQYF	TGTGCCAGCAGCTTAGGTGAACGATTCCTGGGAGAGGAGACCCAGTACTTC
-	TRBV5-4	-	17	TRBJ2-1	CASSSFGEGSSYNEQFF	TGTGCCAGCAGCTCTTTCGGCGAGGGAAGCTCCTACAATGAGCAGTTCTTC
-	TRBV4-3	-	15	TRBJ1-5	CASSQNIQGSQPQHF	TGCGCCAGCAGCCAAAACATTCAGGGGAGTCAGCCCCAGCATTTT
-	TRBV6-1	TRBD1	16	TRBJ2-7	CASSDISGTDVYEQYF	TGTGCCAGCAGTGATATATCCGGGACAGACGTTTACGAGCAGTACTTC
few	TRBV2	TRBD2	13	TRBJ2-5	CASGRTSPTYQYF	TGTGCCAGCGGACGGACTAGCCCGACCTACCAGTACTTC
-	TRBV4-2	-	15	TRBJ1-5	CASSQGGAEGQPQHF	TGTGCCAGCAGCCAAGGTGGCGCCGAGGGTCAGCCCCAGCATTTT
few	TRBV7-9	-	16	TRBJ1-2	CASSLARDSQPGGYTF	TGTGCCAGCAGCTTAGCTCGGGACTCCCAACCGGGGGGCTACACCTTC
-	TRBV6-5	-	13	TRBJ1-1	CASSYEGDTEAFF	TGTGCCAGCAGTTACGAGGGAGACACTGAAGCTTTCTTT